This TCR beta chain was found in a study of spatial heterogeneity in lung cancer. Study in general: Alpha-chain sequences were consistently detected less often than beta-chain sequences. Regarding the study as a whole: Blood contained ubiquitous expanded tumor TCRs more at resection than at follow-up.

Deletions cut 2 bases from V and 3 bases from J, with 14 bases between. Looked up from germline, CDR1 is KGHSH and CDR2 is LQKENI. The CDR3 runs to 16 residues. One entry per CDR3 protein results from TCRdb running MiXCR on the 5' RACE reads. The table has about 36,000 distinct CDR3 sequences, around 7.6% seen once. This clonotype showed up just a few times. Its antigen is not known. Documented time point: blood at routine non-recurrence follow-up after resection. Whole RNA obtained from tumor, nontumor lung or frozen PBMC underwent sequencing without sorting. This chain joins TRBV18 and TRBJ2-1; D call uncertain. Sequenced here: PBMCs, sampled at follow-up. The sequence was collected from a male donor with early-stage non-small cell lung cancer. DNA of the CDR3: TGTGCCAGCTCACCAACGGAATCCTTTTACTACAATGAGCAGTTCTTC. This encodes CASSPTESFYYNEQFF.